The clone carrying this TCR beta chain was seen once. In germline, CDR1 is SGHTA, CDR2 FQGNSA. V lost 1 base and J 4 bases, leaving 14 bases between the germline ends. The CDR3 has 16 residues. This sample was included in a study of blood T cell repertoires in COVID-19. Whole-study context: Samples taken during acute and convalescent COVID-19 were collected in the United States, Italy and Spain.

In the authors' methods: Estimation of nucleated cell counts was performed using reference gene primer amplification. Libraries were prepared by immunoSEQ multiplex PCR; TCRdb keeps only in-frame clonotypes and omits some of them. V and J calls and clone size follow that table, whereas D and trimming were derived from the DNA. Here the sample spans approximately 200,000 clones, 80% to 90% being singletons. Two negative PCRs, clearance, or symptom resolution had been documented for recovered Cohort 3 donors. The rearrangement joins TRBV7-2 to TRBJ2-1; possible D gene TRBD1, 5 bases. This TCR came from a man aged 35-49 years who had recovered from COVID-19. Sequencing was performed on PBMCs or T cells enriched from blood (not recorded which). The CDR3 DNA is TGTGCCAGCAGCTTAGGTTGGACAAACTATTACAATGAGCAGTTCTTC. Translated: CASSLGWTNYYNEQFF.